These 17 T cell receptor beta chains share one sample of origin, sequenced in a study of blood T cell repertoires in COVID-19. Profiling relied on immunoSEQ multiplex PCR, and the TCRdb table lists in-frame clones only, not all of them. Of under 150,000 clones listed, 84% are singletons. Sequenced sample: PBMCs or T cells enriched from blood (not recorded which). These receptors came from a woman aged 50 to 60 who had been exposed to COVID-19.

Note on this clone: Mismatch with germline at one junction end may stem from a read error. The chain's CDR3 is CASSLETGGYGYTF. The CDR3 bases are TGTGCCAGCAGTTTAGAGACAGGGGGCTATGGCTACACCTTC. The rearrangement links TRBV7-2 to TRBJ1-2; 9 bases fit TRBD1. Germline V gives CDR1 SGHTA, CDR2 FQGNSA. The CDR3 length is 14 residues.

This chain joins TRBV5-4 and TRBJ2-1, with D possibly matching TRBD2 (5 bases). The CDR3 has 14 amino acids. V was clipped by 4 bases and J by 7 bases, with 15 bases between them. Looked up from germline, CDR1 is SGHNT and CDR2 is YYREEE (reference sequence). CDR3 sequence (DNA): TGTGCCAGCAGCGCTGGAGGATCCGGGAATGAGCAGTTCTTC. It encodes CASSAGGSGNEQFF. Filled out from reference TRBV5-4 and TRBJ2-1, the complete variable domain reads ETGVTQSPTHLIKTRGQQVTLRCSSQSGHNTVSWYQQALGQGPQFIFQYYREEENGRGNFPPRFSGLQFPNYSSELNVNALELDDSALYLCASSAGGSGNEQFFGPGTRLTVL.

CDR3 sequence reads: CASSQENRVSGSETQYF. Written as DNA, the CDR3 is TGTGCCAGCAGCCAAGAGAACAGGGTTAGCGGGTCAGAGACCCAGTACTTC. V and J are TRBV14 and TRBJ2-5, with D maybe TRBD2 (7 bases). Germline-derived CDR1 and CDR2 are SGHDN and FVKESK. V lost 0 bases and J lost 4, with 18 bases in between. CDR3 length: 17 residues.

The chain recombines TRBV30 with TRBJ1-5; TRBD1 is a possible D gene (6 bases). Germline CDR1 GTSNPN, CDR2 SVGIG (reference sequence). The CDR3 spans 13 residues. V shed 0 bases and J shed 4 bases, with 7 bases lying between them. The CDR3: CAWSVQGNQPQHF. CDR3 in DNA: TGTGCCTGGAGTGTACAGGGAAATCAGCCCCAGCATTTT.

The chain employs TRBV4-1 and TRBJ1-5; TRBD1 matches at 8 bases. The CDR3 is 15 amino acids. The germline gives CDR1 MGHRA, CDR2 YSYEKL. V shed 2 bases, J shed 2 bases, and the junction held 2 bases outside the gene matches. The CDR3: CASSQQDRGNQPQHF. The CDR3 DNA reads TGCGCCAGCAGCCAACAGGACAGGGGCAATCAGCCCCAGCATTTT.

V is TRBV21-1 and J is TRBJ2-3; the table's D call of TRBD2 was not tested on the DNA. TRBV21-1 counts as a pseudogene. The CDR3 contains 15 residues. CDR3 coding DNA: TGTGCCAGCAGCAGACTAGCGGCCTCCACAGATACGCAGTATTTT. Residues: CASSRLAASTDTQYF.

DNA for the CDR3: TGTGCCAGCAGTTATCAGGACAGGGGAGGCAATCAGCCCCAGCATTTT. Residues: CASSYQDRGGNQPQHF. The V call is TRBV6-2 or TRBV6-3, the J call TRBJ1-5; 9 nucleotides agree with TRBD1. The CDR3 sequence is 16 residues long. Unmatched junction bases numbered 5, after V lost 3 bases and J lost 2 bases. Looked up from germline, CDR1 is MNHEY and CDR2 is SVGEGT.

CDR3 bases: TGTGCCAGTCATCCGGCGGTTAGCACTGAAGCTTTCTTT. Translation: CASHPAVSTEAFF. This sequence joins TRBV19 and TRBJ1-1; no clear D gene. From germline, CDR1 is LNHDA and CDR2 SQIVND (reference sequence). Trimming stripped 8 bases from V and 4 bases from J, with 14 bases between. The CDR3 has 13 amino acids.

This rearrangement joins TRBV28 to TRBJ1-2; unclear D gene. The V and J ends lost 4 bases and 8 bases respectively, with 11 bases between them. The CDR3 runs 12 residues. The germline V gene encodes CDR1 MDHEN and CDR2 SYDVKM. The CDR3 nucleotides are TGTGCCAGCAGTTCTTCTAAGAGGGGCTACACCTTC. Translated, it gives CASSSSKRGYTF.

This chain connects TRBV4-3 to TRBJ1-3; 9 bases agree with TRBD1. The ends lost 1 base at V and 4 bases at J; junction bases unmatched: 8. CDR1 and CDR2 from the germline V gene are LGHNA and YSLEER. The CDR3 runs to 17 residues. CDR3 nucleotides: TGCGCCAGCAGCCAAGTCCACAGGGGGCTGGGGGGAAACACCATATATTTT. Translating it yields CASSQVHRGLGGNTIYF.

The chain links TRBV19 to TRBJ1-2; a possible D gene is TRBD1 (5 bases). Germline assignment: CDR1 LNHDA and CDR2 SQIVND (reference sequence). V shed 5 bases and J shed 4 bases, with 11 bases lying between them. The CDR3 sequence is 13 residues long. The CDR3 reads CASSARAGYGYTF. The CDR3 DNA reads TGTGCCAGTAGTGCCAGGGCAGGCTATGGCTACACCTTC.

A few counts support this clone. The chain recombines TRBV21-1 with TRBJ2-7; TRBD1 was called by the table and not checked on the DNA. TRBV21-1 is recorded as a pseudogene. The CDR3 loop spans 16 amino acids. CDR3 sequence: CASSKGIQGSRHEQYF. DNA of the CDR3: TGTGCCAGCAGCAAAGGGATACAGGGCTCCCGCCACGAGCAGTACTTC.

The rearrangement uses TRBV11-2 and TRBJ2-2, with 7 bases that match TRBD2. This CDR3 region has 15 residues. The germline V gene has CDR1 SGHAT and CDR2 FQNNGV. The trim removed 4 bases at V and 2 bases at J, leaving 4 bases unmatched. Here the CDR3 reads CASSWGTKNTGELFF. In DNA, the CDR3 is TGTGCCAGCAGCTGGGGGACTAAAAACACCGGGGAGCTGTTTTTT. Together with reference TRBV11-2 and TRBJ2-2, the CDR3 gives the full variable domain: EAGVAQSPRYKIIEKRQSVAFWCNPISGHATLYWYQQILGQGPKLLIQFQNNGVVDDSQLPKDRFSAERLKGVDSTLKIQPAKLEDSAVYLCASSWGTKNTGELFFGEGSRLTVL.

This clone has just one count. The V call is TRBV24-1, the J call TRBJ2-2, with 14 bases identical to TRBD2. V trimming: 3 bases; J trimming: 5 bases; junction bases outside the gene matches: 4. Per the germline V gene, CDR1 is KGHDR and CDR2 is SFDVKD. CDR3 length equals 17 residues. The CDR3 spells CATSDGGLAGATGELFF. The CDR3 DNA reads as TGTGCCACCAGTGATGGGGGACTAGCGGGAGCTACCGGGGAGCTGTTTTTT.

This clone was observed once. V usage is TRBV6-2 or TRBV6-3 and J usage is TRBJ2-7; weak D call: TRBD2 (6 bases). Germline assignment: CDR1 MNHEY and CDR2 SVGEGT. This CDR3 comprises 13 residues. V lost 5 bases and J lost 3, with 11 bases in between. The CDR3 DNA sequence: TGTGCCAGCAGTACCGGGAGAAGCTACGAGCAGTACTTC. Protein product: CASSTGRSYEQYF.

The chain links TRBV20-1 to TRBJ2-5; 11 bases map to TRBD2. The trim removed 3 bases at V and 1 base at J, leaving 4 bases unmatched. Germline values: CDR1 DFQATT, CDR2 SNEGSKA (reference sequence). The length of the CDR3 is 15 residues. The CDR3: CSASIAGGVQETQYF. DNA for the CDR3: TGCAGTGCTAGTATAGCGGGGGGGGTCCAAGAGACCCAGTACTTC.

The V and J genes are TRBV5-4 and TRBJ2-2; a possible D gene is TRBD1 (7 bases). The CDR3 loop spans 16 amino acids. V dropped 3 bases and J dropped 3 bases, with 15 bases sitting between them. Germline loops: CDR1 SGHNT, CDR2 YYREEE (reference sequence). The DNA for the CDR3 is TGTGCCAGCAGCTCGGAGGGACAGAGGCACACCGGGGAGCTGTTTTTT. This encodes CASSSEGQRHTGELFF.